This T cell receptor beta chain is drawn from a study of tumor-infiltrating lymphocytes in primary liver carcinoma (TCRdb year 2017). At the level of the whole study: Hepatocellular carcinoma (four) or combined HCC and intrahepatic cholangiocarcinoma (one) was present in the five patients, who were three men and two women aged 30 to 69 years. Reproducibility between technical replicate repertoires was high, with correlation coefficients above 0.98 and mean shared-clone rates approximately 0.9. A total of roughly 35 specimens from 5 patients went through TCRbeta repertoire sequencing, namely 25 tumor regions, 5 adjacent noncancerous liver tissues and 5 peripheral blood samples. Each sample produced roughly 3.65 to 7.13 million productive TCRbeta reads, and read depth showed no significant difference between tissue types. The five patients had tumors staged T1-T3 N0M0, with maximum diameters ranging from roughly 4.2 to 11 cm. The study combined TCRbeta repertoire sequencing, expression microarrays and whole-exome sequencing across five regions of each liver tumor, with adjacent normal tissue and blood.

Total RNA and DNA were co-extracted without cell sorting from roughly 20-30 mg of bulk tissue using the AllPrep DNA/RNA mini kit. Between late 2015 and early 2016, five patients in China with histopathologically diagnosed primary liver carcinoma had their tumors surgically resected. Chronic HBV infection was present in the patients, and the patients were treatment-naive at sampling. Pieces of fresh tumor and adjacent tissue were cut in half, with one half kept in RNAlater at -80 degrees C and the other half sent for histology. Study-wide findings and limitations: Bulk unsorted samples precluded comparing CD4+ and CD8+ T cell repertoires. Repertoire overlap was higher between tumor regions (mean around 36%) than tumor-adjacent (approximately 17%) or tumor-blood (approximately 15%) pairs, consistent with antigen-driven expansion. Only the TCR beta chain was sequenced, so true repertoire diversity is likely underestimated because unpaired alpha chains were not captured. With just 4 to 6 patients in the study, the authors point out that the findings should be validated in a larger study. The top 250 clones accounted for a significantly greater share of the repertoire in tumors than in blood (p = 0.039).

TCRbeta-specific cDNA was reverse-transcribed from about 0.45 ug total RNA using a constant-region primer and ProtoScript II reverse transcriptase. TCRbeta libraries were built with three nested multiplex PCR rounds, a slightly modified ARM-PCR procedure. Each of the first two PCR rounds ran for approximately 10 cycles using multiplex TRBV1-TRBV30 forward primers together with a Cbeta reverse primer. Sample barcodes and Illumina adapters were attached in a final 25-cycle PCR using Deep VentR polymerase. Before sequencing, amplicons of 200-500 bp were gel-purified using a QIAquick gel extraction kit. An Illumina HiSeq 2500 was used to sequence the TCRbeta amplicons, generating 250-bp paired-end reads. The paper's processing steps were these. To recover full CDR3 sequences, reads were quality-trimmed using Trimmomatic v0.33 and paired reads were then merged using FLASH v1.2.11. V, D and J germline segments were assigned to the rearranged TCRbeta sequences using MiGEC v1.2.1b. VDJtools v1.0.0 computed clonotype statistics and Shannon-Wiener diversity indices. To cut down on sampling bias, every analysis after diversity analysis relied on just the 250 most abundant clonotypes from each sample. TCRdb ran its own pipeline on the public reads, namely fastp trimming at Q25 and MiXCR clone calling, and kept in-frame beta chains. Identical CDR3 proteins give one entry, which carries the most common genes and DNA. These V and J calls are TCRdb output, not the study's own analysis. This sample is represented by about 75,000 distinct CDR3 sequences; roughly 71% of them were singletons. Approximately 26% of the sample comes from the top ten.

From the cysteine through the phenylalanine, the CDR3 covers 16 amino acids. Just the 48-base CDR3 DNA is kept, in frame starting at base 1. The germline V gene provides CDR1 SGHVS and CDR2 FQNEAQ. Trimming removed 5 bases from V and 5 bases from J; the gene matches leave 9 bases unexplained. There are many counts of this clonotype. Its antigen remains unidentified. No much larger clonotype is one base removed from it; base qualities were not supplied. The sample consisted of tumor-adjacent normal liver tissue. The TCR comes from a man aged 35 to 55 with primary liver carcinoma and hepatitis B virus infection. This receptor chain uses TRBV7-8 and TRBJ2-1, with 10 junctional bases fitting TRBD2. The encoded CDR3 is CASSQRLAGDNNEQFF. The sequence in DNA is TGTGCCAGCAGCCAACGACTAGCGGGCGATAACAATGAGCAGTTCTTC.